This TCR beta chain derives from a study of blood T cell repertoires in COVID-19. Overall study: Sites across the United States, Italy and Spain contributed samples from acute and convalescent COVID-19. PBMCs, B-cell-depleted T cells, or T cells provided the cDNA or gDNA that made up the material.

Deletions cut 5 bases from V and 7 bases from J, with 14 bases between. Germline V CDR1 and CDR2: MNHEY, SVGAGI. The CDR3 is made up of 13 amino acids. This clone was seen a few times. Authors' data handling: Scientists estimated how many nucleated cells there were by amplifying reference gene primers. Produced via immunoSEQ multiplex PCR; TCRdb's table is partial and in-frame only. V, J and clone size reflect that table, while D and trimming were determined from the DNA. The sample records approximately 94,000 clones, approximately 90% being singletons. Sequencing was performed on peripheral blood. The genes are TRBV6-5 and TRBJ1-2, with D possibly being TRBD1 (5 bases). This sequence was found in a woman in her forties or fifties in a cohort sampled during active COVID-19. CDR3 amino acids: CASSPQERSGYTF. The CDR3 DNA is TGTGCCAGCAGTCCACAGGAGCGATCTGGCTACACCTTC.